The T cell receptor (beta chain) described here comes from a study of T-cell memory formation after mild COVID-19. Study information: For the most part, TCR clusters were specific to one donor. Overall study results and limits: For contracting clones, CD4+ ones sat mainly in CM and EM, CD8+ in EMRA. While clones contracting from day 15 to 85 were balanced between CD4 and CD8, later expanders leaned CD4+.

This clonotype was seen only a few times. The antigen remains unidentified. Barcoded TCR alpha and TCR beta cDNA libraries with UMIs came from 5'RACE using constant-segment primers. MiXCR, applied by TCRdb to the 5' RACE reads, yields one record per CDR3 protein. Seen here are about 400,000 distinct CDR3 sequences, more than 20% observed once, and the top ten hold roughly 14%. The source of this sequence is an adult woman who had mild COVID-19 (a few samples of this study predate the infection). Cell type and time point are not known. Sequencing input: PBMCs or a T cell subset sorted from them (not recorded which).

The CDR3, as DNA: TGTGCCAGCAGCTTGGGGCCAACCAGCCGGGGACCCTACGAGCAGTACTTC. Translated: CASSLGPTSRGPYEQYF. The V gene is TRBV5-5, the J gene TRBJ2-7; D possibly matches TRBD1 or TRBD2 (5 bases each). Germline values: CDR1 SGHKS, CDR2 YYEKEE (reference sequence). V lost 0 bases, J lost 2 bases, and 18 bases lay in between. The length of the CDR3 is 17 residues.